This TCR beta chain was found in a study of CD8+ T cells in alopecia areata. Treatment: oral pan-JAK inhibitor, 5-10 mg twice daily. Germline lookup yields CDR1 KGHSY and CDR2 FQNENV. The CDR3 runs to 14 residues. V gave up 2 bases and J gave up 8 bases, with 12 bases separating them. The sequencing template was cDNA reverse transcribed from extracted RNA. The table came from immunoSEQ multiplex PCR; TCRdb's copy has only in-frame clones and leaves some out. The sample comprises about 150,000 clones, roughly 52% of which are singletons, and about 15% rests with the top ten. This clone was found a few times.

V and J are TRBV16 and TRBJ1-4; D unclear. This TCR derives from a human donor with alopecia areata. Sample: CD8+ T cells sorted from blood, taken at week 4, from a patient treated with tofacitinib. The CDR3 reads CASSQGQVREKLFF. The CDR3 DNA follows: TGTGCCAGCAGCCAAGGGCAGGTCCGGGAAAAACTGTTTTTT.